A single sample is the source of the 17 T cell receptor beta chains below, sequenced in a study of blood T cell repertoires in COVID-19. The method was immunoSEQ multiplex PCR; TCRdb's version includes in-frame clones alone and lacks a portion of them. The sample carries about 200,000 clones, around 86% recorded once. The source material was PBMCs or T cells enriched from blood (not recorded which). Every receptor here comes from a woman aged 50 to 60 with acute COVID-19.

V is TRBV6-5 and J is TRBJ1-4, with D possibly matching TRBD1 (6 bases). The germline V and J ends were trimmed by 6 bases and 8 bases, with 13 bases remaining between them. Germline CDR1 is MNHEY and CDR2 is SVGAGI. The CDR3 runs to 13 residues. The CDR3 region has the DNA TGTGCCAGCAGCCGCGGGGGCGGCGAAAAACTGTTTTTT. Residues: CASSRGGGEKLFF.

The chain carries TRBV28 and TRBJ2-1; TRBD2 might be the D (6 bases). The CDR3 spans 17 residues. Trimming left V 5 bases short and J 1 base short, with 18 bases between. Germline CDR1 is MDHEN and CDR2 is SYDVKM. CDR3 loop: CASSSRDSPASYNEQFF. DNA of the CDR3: TGTGCCAGCAGTAGCCGGGACTCCCCAGCGTCCTACAATGAGCAGTTCTTC.

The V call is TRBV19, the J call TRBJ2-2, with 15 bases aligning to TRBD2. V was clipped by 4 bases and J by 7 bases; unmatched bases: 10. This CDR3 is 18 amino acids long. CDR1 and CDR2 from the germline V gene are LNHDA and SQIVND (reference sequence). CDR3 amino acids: CASSTGLAGGRIGGELFF. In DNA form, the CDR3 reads TGTGCCAGTAGTACGGGACTAGCGGGGGGTAGAATTGGCGGGGAGCTGTTTTTT. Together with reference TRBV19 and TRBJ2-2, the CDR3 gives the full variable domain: DGGITQSPKYLFRKEGQNVTLSCEQNLNHDAMYWYRQDPGQGLRLIYYSQIVNDFQKGDIAEGYSVSREKKESFPLTVTSAQKNPTAFYLCASSTGLAGGRIGGELFFGEGSRLTVL.

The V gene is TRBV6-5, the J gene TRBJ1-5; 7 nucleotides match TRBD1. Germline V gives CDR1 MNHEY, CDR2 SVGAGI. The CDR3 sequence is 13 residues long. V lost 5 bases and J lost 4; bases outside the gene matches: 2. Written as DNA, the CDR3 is TGTGCCAGCAGTCGACAGGGTAATCAGCCCCAGCATTTT. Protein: CASSRQGNQPQHF.

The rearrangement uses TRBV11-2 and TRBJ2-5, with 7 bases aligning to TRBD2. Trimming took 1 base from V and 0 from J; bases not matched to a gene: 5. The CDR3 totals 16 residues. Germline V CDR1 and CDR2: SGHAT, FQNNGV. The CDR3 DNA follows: TGTGCCAGCAGCTTAGGGCCTAGCGGAAACCAAGAGACCCAGTACTTC. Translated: CASSLGPSGNQETQYF.

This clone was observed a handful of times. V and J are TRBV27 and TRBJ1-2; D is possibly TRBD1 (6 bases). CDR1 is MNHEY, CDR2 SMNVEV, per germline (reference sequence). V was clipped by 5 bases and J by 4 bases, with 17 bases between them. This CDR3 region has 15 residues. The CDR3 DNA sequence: TGTGCCAGCAGTCGTGCGGGGGGGCTAGCCTATGGCTACACCTTC. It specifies CASSRAGGLAYGYTF.

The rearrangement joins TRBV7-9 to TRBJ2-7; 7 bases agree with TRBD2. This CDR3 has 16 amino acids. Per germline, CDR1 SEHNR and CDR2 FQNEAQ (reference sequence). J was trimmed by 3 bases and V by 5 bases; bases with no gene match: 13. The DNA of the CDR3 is TGTGCCAGCAGCCGGGACGTCAGGGCGGGGGACTACGAGCAGTACTTC. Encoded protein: CASSRDVRAGDYEQYF.

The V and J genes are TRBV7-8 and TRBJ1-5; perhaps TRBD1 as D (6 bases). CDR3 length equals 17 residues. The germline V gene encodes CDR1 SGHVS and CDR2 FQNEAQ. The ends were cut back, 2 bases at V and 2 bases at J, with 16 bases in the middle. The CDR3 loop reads CASSLKGGGFGNQPQHF. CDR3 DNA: TGTGCCAGCAGCTTAAAGGGAGGGGGGTTTGGCAATCAGCCCCAGCATTTT.

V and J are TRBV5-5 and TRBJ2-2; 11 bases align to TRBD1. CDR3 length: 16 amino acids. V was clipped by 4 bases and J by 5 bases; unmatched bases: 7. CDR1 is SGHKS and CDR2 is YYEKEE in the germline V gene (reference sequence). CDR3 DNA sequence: TGTGCCAGCAGCGTTGGACAGGGGGCAGGGACCGGGGAGCTGTTTTTT. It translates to CASSVGQGAGTGELFF.

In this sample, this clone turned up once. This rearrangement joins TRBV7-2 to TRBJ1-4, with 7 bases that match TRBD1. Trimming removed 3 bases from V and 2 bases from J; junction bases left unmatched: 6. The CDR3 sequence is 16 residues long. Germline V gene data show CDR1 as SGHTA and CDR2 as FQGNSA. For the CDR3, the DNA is TGTGCCAGCAGCTTGGGAGTGGGACAGACTAATGAAAAACTGTTTTTT. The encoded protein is CASSLGVGQTNEKLFF.

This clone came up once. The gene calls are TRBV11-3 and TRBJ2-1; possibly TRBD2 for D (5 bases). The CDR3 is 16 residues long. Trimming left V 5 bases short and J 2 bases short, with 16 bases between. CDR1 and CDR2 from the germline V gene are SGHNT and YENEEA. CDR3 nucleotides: TGTGCCAGCAGCCCTAGTGCCGGAGGAGCCTACAATGAGCAGTTCTTC. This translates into CASSPSAGGAYNEQFF.

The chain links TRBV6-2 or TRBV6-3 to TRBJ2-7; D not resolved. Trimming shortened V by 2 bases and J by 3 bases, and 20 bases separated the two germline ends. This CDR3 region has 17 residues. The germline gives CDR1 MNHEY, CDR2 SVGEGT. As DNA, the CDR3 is TGTGCCAGCAGTTACGAGATGGGCAGGCCCCATGTCTACGAGCAGTACTTC. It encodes CASSYEMGRPHVYEQYF.

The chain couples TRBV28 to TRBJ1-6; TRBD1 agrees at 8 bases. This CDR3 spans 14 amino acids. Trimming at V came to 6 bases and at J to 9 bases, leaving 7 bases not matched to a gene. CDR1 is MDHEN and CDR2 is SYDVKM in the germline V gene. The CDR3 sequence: CASSLDRVLSPLHF. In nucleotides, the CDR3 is TGTGCCAGCAGCCTGGACAGGGTTCTTTCACCCCTCCACTTT.

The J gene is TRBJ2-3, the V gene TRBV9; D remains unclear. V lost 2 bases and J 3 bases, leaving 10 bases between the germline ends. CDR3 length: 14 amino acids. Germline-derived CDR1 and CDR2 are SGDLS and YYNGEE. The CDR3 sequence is CASSVEVRTDTQYF. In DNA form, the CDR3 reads TGTGCCAGCAGCGTGGAAGTCAGGACAGATACGCAGTATTTT.

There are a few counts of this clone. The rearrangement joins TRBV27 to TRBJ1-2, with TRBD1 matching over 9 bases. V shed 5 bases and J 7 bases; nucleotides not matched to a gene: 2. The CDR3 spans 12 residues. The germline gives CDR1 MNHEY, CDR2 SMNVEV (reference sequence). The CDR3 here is CASSPGQGGYTF. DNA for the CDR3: TGTGCCAGCAGTCCGGGACAGGGTGGCTACACCTTC.

As DNA, the CDR3 is TGCGCCAGCAGTTCGCCTCTTCAGCGGGGGATCCCCAATACGCAGTATTTT. Residues: CASSSPLQRGIPNTQYF. J is TRBJ2-3 and V is TRBV5-1, with 8 bases identical to TRBD2. Trimming removed 5 bases from V and 7 bases from J; junction bases left unmatched: 18. This CDR3 region has 17 residues. CDR1 and CDR2 from the germline V gene are SGHRS and YFSETQ.

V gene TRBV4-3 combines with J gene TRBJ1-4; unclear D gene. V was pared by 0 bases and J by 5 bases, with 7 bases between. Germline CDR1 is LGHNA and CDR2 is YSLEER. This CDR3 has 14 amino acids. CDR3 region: CASSQETENEKLFF. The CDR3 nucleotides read TGCGCCAGCAGCCAAGAGACGGAGAATGAAAAACTGTTTTTT.